This entry describes one TCR beta chain. The V gene's germline CDR1 is LGHNA and CDR2 YNFKEQ. Trimming cost V 4 bases and J 1 base, with 12 bases left between them. The CDR3 runs 15 residues. This entry is derived from a study of T-cell reconstitution after alpha-beta-depleted transplantation in children. TCRbeta library construction was performed incorporating unique molecular identifiers. TCRdb independently ran MiXCR on the PCR reads; one entry per CDR3 protein. The table records about 690,000 distinct CDR3 sequences, approximately 15% of them present only once. This sample comprised PBMCs from the stem cell graft donor, obtained from the stem cell graft. The chain links TRBV4-2 to TRBJ2-3; unclear D gene. This sequence was found in a human donor who donated a stem cell graft to a child with acute myeloid leukemia. The CDR3 reads CASSPDRLRTDTQYF. Here the CDR3 DNA reads TGTGCCAGCAGCCCCGACCGACTTCGCACAGATACGCAGTATTTT.